This T cell receptor beta chain was sequenced for a study of T cell repertoires in cytomegalovirus infection. Study information: Public TCR beta signatures marked donors with CMV infection and the matching HLA. Study conclusions and caveats: Ex vivo, HLA-C-restricted CMV-specific TCR beta clonotypes prevailed over the rest of the response. Cumulative public TCR beta family frequency identified carriers of CMV plus the relevant HLA.

This clonotype was seen ten or more times. Antigen: not known. Each CDR3 protein is one row after TCRdb ran MiXCR on the reads. The sample lists approximately 490,000 distinct CDR3 sequences, roughly 12% occurring once. The CDR3 is made up of 15 amino acids. Germline CDR1 is ENHRY and CDR2 is SYGVKD. Between the trimmed V and J ends, which lost 4 bases and 3 bases, there was a span of 15 bases. The sequence was collected from a human donor in good health (CMV status not recorded). Some clones in this sample may be carry-over from other donors' samples. This chain connects TRBV10-3 to TRBJ2-5; D is possibly TRBD2 (6 bases). The sample comprised PBMCs. CDR3 sequence: CAISGESEGKETQYF. The CDR3 coding sequence is TGTGCCATCAGTGGTGAATCGGAGGGAAAAGAGACCCAGTACTTC.